This T cell receptor beta chain comes out of a study of OX40 agonist ivuxolimab in advanced cancers. Study context: Among those enrolled, mean age was 60 years (range 23 to 79) and roughly 84% were male.

A word on this clone: The antigen is unknown.

The ends were cut back, 1 base at V and 6 bases at J, with 16 bases in the middle. The CDR3 totals 16 residues. Per the germline V gene, CDR1 is SGHVS and CDR2 is FQNEAQ. Sequenced by immunoSEQ multiplex PCR; TCRdb stores in-frame clones only, minus some. Of 50,000 to 70,000 clones listed, 84% are singletons. Overall study results and limits: At 0.1 to 3.0 mg/kg and by week 6, clonal expansion occurred in CD4+ and CD8+ blood T cells.

Autoimmune disease history or systemic immunosuppression led to patients being barred. This specimen consisted of CD4+ or CD8+ T cells sorted from blood, obtained in a trial of the OX40 agonist ivuxolimab. This receptor was obtained from an adult with an advanced solid tumor such as melanoma, head and neck, liver or kidney cancer. The chain links TRBV7-8 to TRBJ1-5; tentative D call: TRBD1 (5 bases). CDR3 coding DNA: TGTGCCAGCAGCTTAGTGGGGGTCGGGGGTACTCAGCCCCAGCATTTT. This gives the protein CASSLVGVGGTQPQHF.